The next 23 T cell receptor beta chains were all read from a single sample in a study of OX40 agonist ivuxolimab in advanced cancers. Sequenced by immunoSEQ multiplex PCR; TCRdb stores in-frame clones only, minus some. The table includes some 80,000 clones, just over 90% detected once. Sequenced here: CD4+ or CD8+ T cells sorted from blood, sampled in a trial of the OX40 agonist ivuxolimab. The receptors were sampled from an adult with an advanced solid tumor such as melanoma, head and neck, liver or kidney cancer.

This sequence joins TRBV4-3 and TRBJ1-2; D is unresolved. V was cut by 0 bases and J by 6 bases, with 8 bases left in between. From germline, CDR1 is LGHNA and CDR2 YSLEER. The length of the CDR3 is 13 residues. CDR3 bases: TGCGCCAGCAGCCAAGATGAAACACATGGCTACACCTTC. Amino acid sequence: CASSQDETHGYTF.

The J gene is TRBJ2-7, the V gene TRBV11-3; D remains unclear. This CDR3 is 14 amino acids long. CDR1 is SGHNT and CDR2 is YENEEA in the germline V gene. Trimming removed 0 bases from V and 0 bases from J, with 6 bases in between. The CDR3 loop is CASSLEAYSYEQYF. CDR3 bases: TGTGCCAGCAGCTTAGAGGCCTACTCCTACGAGCAGTACTTC.

V is TRBV5-6 and J is TRBJ1-1; D not resolved. The CDR3 extends over 15 amino acids. Germline V gene data show CDR1 as SGHDT and CDR2 as YYEEEE. With 0 bases removed from V and 1 base from J, the gap between germline ends came to 10 bases. Here the CDR3 reads CASSLVGATNTEAFF. CDR3 coding DNA: TGTGCCAGCAGCTTGGTGGGAGCTACGAACACTGAAGCTTTCTTT.

The genes are TRBV15 and TRBJ2-1; no firm D call. The CDR3 spans 13 residues. Germline V CDR1 and CDR2: LNHNV, YYDKDF (reference sequence). Trimming pared 1 base from V and 4 bases from J, leaving 5 bases between. The CDR3 spells CATSRGSYNEQFF. For the CDR3, the DNA is TGTGCCACCAGCAGAGGGTCTTACAATGAGCAGTTCTTC.

The V gene is TRBV5-1, the J gene TRBJ2-7, with TRBD1 matching 7 bases. The V gene's germline CDR1 is SGHRS and CDR2 YFSETQ. This CDR3 is 14 amino acids long. The J segment lost 7 bases and the V segment lost 5 bases, leaving 12 bases of the junction unmatched. Here the CDR3 reads CASRTGTEIGEQYF. The CDR3 DNA is TGCGCCAGCAGGACCGGGACAGAGATCGGGGAGCAGTACTTC.

This chain joins TRBV7-9 and TRBJ1-3; D not resolved. Trimming took 9 bases from V and 2 from J, leaving 11 bases between them. The CDR3 covers 13 residues. In germline, CDR1 is SEHNR, CDR2 FQNEAQ (reference sequence). The CDR3 spells CASLRTPGNTIYF. CDR3 nucleotide sequence: TGTGCCAGTTTGAGGACGCCTGGAAACACCATATATTTT.

J is TRBJ2-7 and V is TRBV6-5; tentatively, D is TRBD1 (5 bases). This CDR3 region has 13 residues. V was clipped by 5 bases and J by 2 bases, with 10 bases between them. Germline assignment: CDR1 MNHEY and CDR2 SVGAGI. The CDR3 DNA follows: TGTGCCAGCAGTACGACAGAACCCTACGAGCAGTACTTC. Its protein is CASSTTEPYEQYF.

The chain couples TRBV27 to TRBJ1-5; D possibly corresponds to TRBD1 (6 bases). V was clipped by 2 bases and J by 4 bases, with 9 bases between them. The CDR3 loop spans 14 amino acids. In germline, CDR1 is MNHEY, CDR2 SMNVEV (reference sequence). The CDR3 DNA follows: TGTGCCAGCAGTTTAGGGGACACAAATCAGCCCCAGCATTTT. It translates to CASSLGDTNQPQHF.

V and J are TRBV2 and TRBJ1-5, with 7 bases matching TRBD1. This CDR3 contains 13 residues. Germline-derived CDR1 and CDR2 are SNHLY and FYNNEI. Trimming cost V 4 bases and J 6 bases; bases outside gene matches: 3. CDR3 coding DNA: TGTGCCAGCAGTGGGACAGGTTTTCAGCCCCAGCATTTT. Translated: CASSGTGFQPQHF.

CDR3 in amino acids: CASSFYQLSTDTQYF. The CDR3 DNA is TGTGCCAGCAGCTTTTACCAACTTAGCACAGATACGCAGTATTTT. The V call is TRBV7-2, the J call TRBJ2-3, with D uncertain. Germline-derived CDR1 and CDR2 are SGHTA and FQGNSA. The V end lost 3 bases, the J end lost 0 bases, and 10 bases lay between the germline ends. This CDR3 is 15 amino acids long.

The chain combines TRBV6-1 with TRBJ1-1; D gene uncertain. Trimming stripped 4 bases from V and 8 bases from J, with 8 bases between. This CDR3 region has 11 residues. In germline, CDR1 is MNHNS, CDR2 SASEGT. The CDR3 loop is CASSVTVEAFF. DNA of the CDR3: TGTGCCAGCAGTGTTACAGTAGAAGCTTTCTTT.

The J gene is TRBJ2-4, the V gene TRBV29-1; D uncertain. The CDR3 is 12 amino acids. The V and J ends lost 4 bases and 7 bases respectively, with 11 bases between them. The germline V gene encodes CDR1 SQVTM and CDR2 ANQGSEA. CDR3 bases: TGCAGCGTTGGTTCAGGTTTGAACATTCAGTACTTC. Encoded protein: CSVGSGLNIQYF.

The chain uses TRBV4-3 and TRBJ2-5; the match to TRBD1 covers 10 bases. This CDR3 comprises 18 residues. Unmatched junction bases numbered 9, after V lost 2 bases and J lost 0 bases. Germline values: CDR1 LGHNA, CDR2 YSLEER. Written as DNA, the CDR3 is TGCGCCAGCAGCCAACCCTATCCGGACAGGGGGTACCAAGAGACCCAGTACTTC. As protein: CASSQPYPDRGYQETQYF.

The chain employs TRBV9 and TRBJ2-3; D perhaps matches TRBD1 (6 bases). Trimming cost V 0 bases and J 1 base, with 9 bases left between them. CDR1 is SGDLS, CDR2 YYNGEE, per germline. The CDR3 is 15 amino acids. The chain's CDR3 is CASSVANRGTDTQYF. The CDR3 bases are TGTGCCAGCAGCGTAGCTAACAGGGGCACAGATACGCAGTATTTT.

The rearrangement links TRBV7-9 to TRBJ2-7; D is perhaps TRBD1 (6 bases). V lost 5 bases and J 7 bases, leaving 21 bases between the germline ends. Germline V gene lookup returns CDR1 SEHNR and CDR2 FQNEAQ (reference sequence). The CDR3 loop spans 15 amino acids. Here the CDR3 reads CASSPYRDTGVEQYF. For the CDR3, the DNA is TGTGCCAGCAGCCCATATCGGGACACTGGGGTAGAGCAGTACTTC.

This chain links TRBV5-1 with TRBJ1-1, with D possibly matching TRBD1 (5 bases). V was pared by 3 bases and J by 9 bases, with 9 bases between. This CDR3 comprises 11 residues. CDR1 is SGHRS and CDR2 is YFSETQ in the germline V gene. CDR3 residues: CASSSGMQAFF. The CDR3 DNA is TGCGCCAGCAGCTCAGGGATGCAAGCTTTCTTT.

The V and J genes are TRBV19 and TRBJ1-4; 10 nucleotides align to TRBD1. The CDR3 totals 17 residues. Germline CDR1 and CDR2: LNHDA and SQIVND (reference sequence). The V and J ends lost 2 bases and 6 bases, in that order; junction bases with no gene match: 9. The CDR3 DNA reads as TGTGCCAGTAGTATACCAAGGACAGGGGGTGTCGATGAAAAACTGTTTTTT. Its translation: CASSIPRTGGVDEKLFF. The complete variable domain, with remaining parts taken from reference TRBV19 and TRBJ1-4, reads DGGITQSPKYLFRKEGQNVTLSCEQNLNHDAMYWYRQDPGQGLRLIYYSQIVNDFQKGDIAEGYSVSREKKESFPLTVTSAQKNPTAFYLCASSIPRTGGVDEKLFFGSGTQLSVL.

The V and J genes are TRBV28 and TRBJ1-3; the D gene is possibly TRBD1 (5 bases). V lost 6 bases and J 8 bases, leaving 5 bases between the germline ends. The germline gives CDR1 MDHEN, CDR2 SYDVKM. The CDR3 has 10 amino acids. This CDR3 is CASRGDTIYF. CDR3 coding DNA: TGTGCCAGCAGAGGGGACACCATATATTTT.

This clone has just one count. The chain recombines TRBV2 with TRBJ2-5; D uncertain. The germline gives CDR1 SNHLY, CDR2 FYNNEI. Trimming removed 8 bases at V and 3 bases at J, with 10 bases between. The CDR3 loop spans 12 amino acids. CDR3 nucleotide sequence: TGTGCCAGCTCCAGCGACGAAGAGACCCAGTACTTC. It codes for CASSSDEETQYF.

This chain links TRBV7-3 with TRBJ1-1; 7 bases line up with TRBD1. Germline CDR1 SGHTA, CDR2 FQGTGA. The CDR3 loop spans 15 amino acids. J gave up 4 bases and V 5 bases, and 10 bases lay outside the gene matches. For the CDR3, the DNA is TGTGCCAGCAGCCCGTCGACAGGGAGAGGCACTGAAGCTTTCTTT. Protein: CASSPSTGRGTEAFF.

J is TRBJ1-4 and V is TRBV29-1; unclear D gene. The germline gives CDR1 SQVTM, CDR2 ANQGSEA. The ends were cut back, 4 bases at V and 0 bases at J, with 9 bases in the middle. This CDR3 is 14 amino acids long. The CDR3 region has the DNA TGCAGCGTTGCCGCGGATGCAACTAATGAAAAACTGTTTTTT. Translated: CSVAADATNEKLFF.

The chain employs TRBV6-5 and TRBJ2-7; a possible D gene is TRBD2 (6 bases). Looked up from germline, CDR1 is MNHEY and CDR2 is SVGAGI. V lost 6 bases to trimming and J lost 2 bases, with 17 bases between them. This CDR3 comprises 15 residues. The chain's CDR3 is CASSLKRVQTYEQYF. The DNA of the CDR3 is TGTGCCAGCAGCCTCAAGCGGGTTCAAACCTACGAGCAGTACTTC.

The chain is built from TRBV18 and TRBJ2-7; 9 bases align to TRBD1. The CDR3 contains 16 residues. Trimming removed 2 bases from V and 3 bases from J; junction bases left unmatched: 8. Germline CDR1 reads KGHSH; CDR2 reads LQKENI. Here the CDR3 reads CASSPMIWGQGYEQYF. In nucleotides, the CDR3 is TGTGCCAGCTCACCAATGATTTGGGGACAGGGCTACGAGCAGTACTTC.